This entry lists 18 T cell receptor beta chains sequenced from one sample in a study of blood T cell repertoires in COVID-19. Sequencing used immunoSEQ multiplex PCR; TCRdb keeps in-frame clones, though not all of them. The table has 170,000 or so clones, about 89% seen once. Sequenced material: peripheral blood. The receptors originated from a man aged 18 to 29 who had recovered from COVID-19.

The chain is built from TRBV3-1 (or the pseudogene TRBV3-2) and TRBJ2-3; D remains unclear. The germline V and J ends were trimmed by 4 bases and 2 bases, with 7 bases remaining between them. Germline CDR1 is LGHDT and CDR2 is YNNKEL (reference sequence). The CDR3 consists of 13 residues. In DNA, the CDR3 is TGTGCCAGCAGCCCGCGCTACACAGATACGCAGTATTTT. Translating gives CASSPRYTDTQYF.

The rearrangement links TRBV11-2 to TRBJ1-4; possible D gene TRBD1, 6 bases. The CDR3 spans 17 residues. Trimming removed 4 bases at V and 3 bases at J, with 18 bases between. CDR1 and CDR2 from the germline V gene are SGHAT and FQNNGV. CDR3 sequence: CASSSHGPPGANEKLFF. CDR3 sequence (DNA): TGTGCCAGCAGCTCACACGGACCCCCAGGGGCTAATGAAAAACTGTTTTTT.

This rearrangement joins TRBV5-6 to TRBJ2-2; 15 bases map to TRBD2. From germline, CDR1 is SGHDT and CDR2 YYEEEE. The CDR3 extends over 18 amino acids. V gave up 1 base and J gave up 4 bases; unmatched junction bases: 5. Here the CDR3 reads CASSLLGLAGGSTGELFF. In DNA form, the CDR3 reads TGTGCCAGCAGCTTGTTGGGACTAGCGGGAGGATCCACCGGGGAGCTGTTTTTT.

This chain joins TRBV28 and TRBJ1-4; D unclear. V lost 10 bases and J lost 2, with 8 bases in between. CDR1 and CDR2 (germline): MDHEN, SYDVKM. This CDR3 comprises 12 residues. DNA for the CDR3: TGTGCCATCGGAGGGACTAATGAAAAACTGTTTTTT. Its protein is CAIGGTNEKLFF.

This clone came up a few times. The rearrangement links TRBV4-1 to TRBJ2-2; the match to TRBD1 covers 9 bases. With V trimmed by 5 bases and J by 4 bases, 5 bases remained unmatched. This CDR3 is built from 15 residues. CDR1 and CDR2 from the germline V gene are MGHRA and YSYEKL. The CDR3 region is CASSLQGARTGELFF. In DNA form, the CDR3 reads TGCGCCAGCAGCTTACAGGGGGCGCGCACCGGGGAGCTGTTTTTT.

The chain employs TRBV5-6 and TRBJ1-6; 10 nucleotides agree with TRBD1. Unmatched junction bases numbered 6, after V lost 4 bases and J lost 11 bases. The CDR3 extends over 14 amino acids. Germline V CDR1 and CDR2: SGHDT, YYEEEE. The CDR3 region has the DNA TGTGCCAGCAGCGCCCGGGACAGGGGACCACCCCTCCACTTT. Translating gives CASSARDRGPPLHF.

The CDR3 sequence: CASSPRGAGEETQYF. The DNA for the CDR3 is TGTGCCAGCAGTCCTCGAGGAGCGGGAGAAGAGACCCAGTACTTC. This sequence joins TRBV28 and TRBJ2-5; 8 positions match TRBD2. V gave up 5 bases and J gave up 3 bases; unmatched junction bases: 8. In germline, CDR1 is MDHEN, CDR2 SYDVKM. The CDR3 extends over 15 amino acids.

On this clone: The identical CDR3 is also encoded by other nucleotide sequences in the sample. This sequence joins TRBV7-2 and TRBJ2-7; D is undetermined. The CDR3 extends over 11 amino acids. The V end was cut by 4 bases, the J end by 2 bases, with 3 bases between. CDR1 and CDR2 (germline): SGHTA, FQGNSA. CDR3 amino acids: CASSSAYEQYF. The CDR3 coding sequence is TGTGCCAGCAGCTCAGCCTACGAGCAGTACTTC. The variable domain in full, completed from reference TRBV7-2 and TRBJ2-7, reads GAGVSQSPSNKVTEKGKDVELRCDPISGHTALYWYRQSLGQGLEFLIYFQGNSAPDKSGLPSDRFSAERTGGSVSTLTIQRTQQEDSAVYLCASSSAYEQYFGPGTRLTVT.

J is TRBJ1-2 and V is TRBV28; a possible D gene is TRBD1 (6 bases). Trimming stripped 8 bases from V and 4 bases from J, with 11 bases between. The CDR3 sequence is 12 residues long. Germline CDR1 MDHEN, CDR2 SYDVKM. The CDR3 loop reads CASRDIVYGYTF. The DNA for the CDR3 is TGTGCCAGCCGGGACATCGTCTATGGCTACACCTTC.

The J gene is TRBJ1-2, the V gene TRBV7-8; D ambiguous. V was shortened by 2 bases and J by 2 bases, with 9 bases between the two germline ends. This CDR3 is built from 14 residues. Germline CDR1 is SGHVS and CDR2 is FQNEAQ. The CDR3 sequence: CASSLSGGNYGYTF. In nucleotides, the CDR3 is TGTGCCAGCAGCTTATCCGGAGGGAACTATGGCTACACCTTC.

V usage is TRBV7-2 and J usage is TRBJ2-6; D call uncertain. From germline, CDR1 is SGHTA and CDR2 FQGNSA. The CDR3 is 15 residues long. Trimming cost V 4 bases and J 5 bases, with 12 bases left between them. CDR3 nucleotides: TGTGCCAGCAGCTCAAGGAGTGGCAGGGCCAACGTCCTGACTTTC. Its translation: CASSSRSGRANVLTF.

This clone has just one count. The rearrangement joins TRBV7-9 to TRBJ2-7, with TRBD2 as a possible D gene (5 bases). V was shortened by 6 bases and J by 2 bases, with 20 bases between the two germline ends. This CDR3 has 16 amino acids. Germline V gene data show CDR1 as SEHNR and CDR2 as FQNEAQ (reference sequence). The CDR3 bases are TGTGCCAGCAGGGATGGTAGTGGGAGTCAACCCTACGAGCAGTACTTC. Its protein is CASRDGSGSQPYEQYF.

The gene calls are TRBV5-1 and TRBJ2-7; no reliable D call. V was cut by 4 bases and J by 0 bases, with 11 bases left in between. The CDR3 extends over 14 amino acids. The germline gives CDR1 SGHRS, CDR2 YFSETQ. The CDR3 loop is CASSTRDTSYEQYF. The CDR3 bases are TGCGCCAGCAGCACTCGAGACACCTCCTACGAGCAGTACTTC. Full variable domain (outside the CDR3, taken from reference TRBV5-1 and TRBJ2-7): KAGVTQTPRYLIKTRGQQVTLSCSPISGHRSVSWYQQTPGQGLQFLFEYFSETQRNKGNFPGRFSGRQFSNSRSEMNVSTLELGDSALYLCASSTRDTSYEQYFGPGTRLTVT.

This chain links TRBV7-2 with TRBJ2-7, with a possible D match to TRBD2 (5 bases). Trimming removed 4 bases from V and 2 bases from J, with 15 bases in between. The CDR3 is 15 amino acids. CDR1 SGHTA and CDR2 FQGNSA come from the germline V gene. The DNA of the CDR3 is TGTGCCAGCAGCTCGGGGTTAGGGTACACCTACGAGCAGTACTTC. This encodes CASSSGLGYTYEQYF.

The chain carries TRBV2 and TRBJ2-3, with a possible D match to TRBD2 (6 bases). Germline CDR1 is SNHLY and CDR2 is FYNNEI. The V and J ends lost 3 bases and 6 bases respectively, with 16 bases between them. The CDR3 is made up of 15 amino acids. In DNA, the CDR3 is TGTGCCAGCAGTGACCCGGGACTGAGCCCCGATACGCAGTATTTT. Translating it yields CASSDPGLSPDTQYF.

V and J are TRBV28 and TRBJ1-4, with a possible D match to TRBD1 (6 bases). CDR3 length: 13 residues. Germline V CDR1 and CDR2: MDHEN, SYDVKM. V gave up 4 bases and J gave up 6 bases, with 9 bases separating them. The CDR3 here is CASSYRTDEKLFF. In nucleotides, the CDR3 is TGTGCCAGCAGTTACCGGACAGATGAAAAACTGTTTTTT.

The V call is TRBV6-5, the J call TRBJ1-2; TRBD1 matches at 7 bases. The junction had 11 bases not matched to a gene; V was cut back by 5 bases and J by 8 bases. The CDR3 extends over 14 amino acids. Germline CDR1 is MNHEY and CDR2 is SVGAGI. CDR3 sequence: CASSMARTGRGYTF. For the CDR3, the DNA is TGTGCCAGCAGTATGGCCCGGACAGGAAGAGGCTACACCTTC.

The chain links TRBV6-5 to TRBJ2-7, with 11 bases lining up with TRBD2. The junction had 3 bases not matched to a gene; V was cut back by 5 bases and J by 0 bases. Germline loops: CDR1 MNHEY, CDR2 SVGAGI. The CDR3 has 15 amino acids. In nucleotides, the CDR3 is TGTGCCAGCAGTCCTAGCGGGGGGAGCTCCTACGAGCAGTACTTC. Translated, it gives CASSPSGGSSYEQYF.